These 5 T cell receptor beta chains came from one sample sequenced in a study of metastatic and nonmetastatic thyroid tumors. Thyroid surgery was preceded by no treatment in any patient. TCRdb reprocessed the PCR reads via MiXCR. The sample yields some 4,000 clones, roughly 35% seen once. The sequencing input was adjacent normal tissue. These receptors were taken from a male donor with papillary thyroid cancer or a benign thyroid nodule (not recorded which). Some clones in this sample may be carry-over from other donors' samples.

V is TRBV10-3 and J is TRBJ2-3; 10 bases line up with TRBD2. The CDR3 sequence is 15 residues long. With V trimmed by 6 bases and J by 1 base, 4 bases remained unmatched. The germline CDR1 and CDR2 sequences are ENHRY and SYGVKD. CDR3 loop: CAISKRGGGTDTQYF. For the CDR3, the DNA is TGTGCCATCAGCAAGCGGGGGGGGGGCACAGATACGCAGTATTTT.

The chain is built from TRBV10-1 and TRBJ2-1, with 7 positions matching TRBD2. CDR1 WNHNN and CDR2 SYGVQD come from the germline V gene (reference sequence). The CDR3 spans 15 residues. With V trimmed by 2 bases and J by 4 bases, 5 bases remained unmatched. CDR3 sequence (DNA): TGCGCCAGCAGTGAGACTAGCGCAAAGTACAATGAGCAGTTCTTC. This translates into CASSETSAKYNEQFF.

In its sample, this clone ranks as medium-sized (0.01 to 0.1%). The V and J genes are TRBV30 and TRBJ1-2; D possibly corresponds to TRBD1 (5 bases). The CDR3 contains 16 residues. V gave up 2 bases and J gave up 10 bases, with 26 bases separating them. The germline V gene encodes CDR1 GTSNPN and CDR2 SVGIG (reference sequence). CDR3 protein: CAWSQSPGALPLPYTF. The CDR3 region has the DNA TGTGCCTGGAGTCAGAGTCCCGGGGCCCTCCCCCTCCCCTACACCTTC.

This chain links TRBV5-1 with TRBJ1-4, with D unresolved. In germline, CDR1 is SGHRS, CDR2 YFSETQ. This CDR3 is 13 amino acids long. The germline V and J ends were trimmed by 2 bases and 8 bases, with 10 bases remaining between them. The CDR3 DNA sequence: TGCGCCAGCAGCTTAGACCCCGGCGAAAAACTGTTTTTT. This gives the protein CASSLDPGEKLFF.

By share of the sample, this clone is medium-sized. The chain joins TRBV2 to TRBJ1-5; D not resolved. CDR3 size: 14 residues. Germline assignment: CDR1 SNHLY and CDR2 FYNNEI. V was shortened by 1 base and J by 1 base, with 5 bases between the two germline ends. CDR3 amino acids: CASSEGQSNQPQHF. In DNA, the CDR3 is TGTGCCAGCAGTGAAGGCCAAAGCAATCAGCCCCAGCATTTT.